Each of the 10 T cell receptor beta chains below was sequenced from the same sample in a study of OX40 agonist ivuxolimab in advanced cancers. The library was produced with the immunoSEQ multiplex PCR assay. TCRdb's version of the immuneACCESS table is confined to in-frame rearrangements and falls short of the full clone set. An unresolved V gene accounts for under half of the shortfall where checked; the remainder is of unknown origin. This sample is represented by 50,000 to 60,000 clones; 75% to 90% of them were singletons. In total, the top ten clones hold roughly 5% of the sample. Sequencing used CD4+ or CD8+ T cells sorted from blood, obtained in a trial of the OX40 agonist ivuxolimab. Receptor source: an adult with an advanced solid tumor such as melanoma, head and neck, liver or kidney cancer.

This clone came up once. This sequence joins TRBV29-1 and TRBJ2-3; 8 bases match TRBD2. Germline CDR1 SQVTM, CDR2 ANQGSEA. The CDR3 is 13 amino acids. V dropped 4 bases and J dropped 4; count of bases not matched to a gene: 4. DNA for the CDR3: TGCAGCGTTGCGAGCGGGGGTTCAGATACGCAGTATTTT. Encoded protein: CSVASGGSDTQYF.

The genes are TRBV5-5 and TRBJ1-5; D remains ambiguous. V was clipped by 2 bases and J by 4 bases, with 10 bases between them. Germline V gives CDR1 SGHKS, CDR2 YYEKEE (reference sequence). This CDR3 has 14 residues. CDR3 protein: CASSLSLLNQPQHF. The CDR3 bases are TGTGCCAGCAGCTTAAGTTTGTTAAATCAGCCCCAGCATTTT.

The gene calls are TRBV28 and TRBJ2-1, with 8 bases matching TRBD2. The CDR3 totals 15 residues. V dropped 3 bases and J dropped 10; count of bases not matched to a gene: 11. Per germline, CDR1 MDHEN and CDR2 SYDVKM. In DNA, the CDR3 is TGTGCCAGCAGTTTTATCGGGAGGGCCGTGGTGGAGCAGTTCTTC. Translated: CASSFIGRAVVEQFF.

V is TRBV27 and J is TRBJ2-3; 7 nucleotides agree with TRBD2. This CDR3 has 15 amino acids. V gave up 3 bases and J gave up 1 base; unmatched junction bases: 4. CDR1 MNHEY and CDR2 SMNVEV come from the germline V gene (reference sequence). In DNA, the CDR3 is TGTGCCAGCAGTTTTGGGAGGGCCGGCACAGATACGCAGTATTTT. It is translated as CASSFGRAGTDTQYF.

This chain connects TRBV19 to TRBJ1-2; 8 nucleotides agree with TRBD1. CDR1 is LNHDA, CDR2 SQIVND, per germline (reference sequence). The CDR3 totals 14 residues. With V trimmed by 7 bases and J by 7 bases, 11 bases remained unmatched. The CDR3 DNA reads TGTGCCAGTACCGCGACAGGGGTCTTTTCTGGCTACACCTTC. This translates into CASTATGVFSGYTF.

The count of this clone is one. CDR3 DNA sequence: TGTGCCAGCAGTTACTCGCGAGGCGGGAATTACAATGAGCAGTTCTTC. Translating it yields CASSYSRGGNYNEQFF. The chain employs TRBV6-6 and TRBJ2-1; tentative D call: TRBD2 (6 bases). The CDR3 sequence is 16 residues long. Deletions cut 0 bases from V and 4 bases from J, with 13 bases between. Germline CDR1 is MNHNY and CDR2 is SVGAGI (reference sequence).

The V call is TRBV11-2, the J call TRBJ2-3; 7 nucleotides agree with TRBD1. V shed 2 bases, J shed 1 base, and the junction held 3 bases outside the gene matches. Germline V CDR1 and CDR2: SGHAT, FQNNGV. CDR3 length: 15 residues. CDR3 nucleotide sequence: TGTGCCAGCAGCTTATTTCAGGGGGGCACAGATACGCAGTATTTT. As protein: CASSLFQGGTDTQYF.

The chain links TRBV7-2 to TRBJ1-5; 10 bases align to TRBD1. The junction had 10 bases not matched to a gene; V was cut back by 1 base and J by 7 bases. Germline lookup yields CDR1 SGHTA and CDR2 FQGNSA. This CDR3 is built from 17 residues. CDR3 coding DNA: TGTGCCAGCAGCTTAGGCCGACCGGGACAGGGGTACCAGCCCCAGCATTTT. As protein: CASSLGRPGQGYQPQHF. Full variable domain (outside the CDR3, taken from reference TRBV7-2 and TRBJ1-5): GAGVSQSPSNKVTEKGKDVELRCDPISGHTALYWYRQSLGQGLEFLIYFQGNSAPDKSGLPSDRFSAERTGGSVSTLTIQRTQQEDSAVYLCASSLGRPGQGYQPQHFGDGTRLSIL.

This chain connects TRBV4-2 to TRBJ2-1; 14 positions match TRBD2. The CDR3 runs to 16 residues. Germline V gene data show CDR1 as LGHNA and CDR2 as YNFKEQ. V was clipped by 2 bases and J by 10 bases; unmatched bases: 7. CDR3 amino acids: CASSQWTSGRRDEQFF. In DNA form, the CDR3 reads TGTGCCAGCAGCCAATGGACTAGCGGGAGGAGAGACGAGCAGTTCTTC.

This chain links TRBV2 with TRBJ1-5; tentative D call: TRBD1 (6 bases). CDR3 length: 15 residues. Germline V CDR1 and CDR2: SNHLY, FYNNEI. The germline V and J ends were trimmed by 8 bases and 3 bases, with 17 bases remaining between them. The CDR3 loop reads CASRRQEVDNQPQHF. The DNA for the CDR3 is TGTGCCAGCCGCCGACAGGAGGTTGACAATCAGCCCCAGCATTTT.